This T cell receptor (beta chain) comes out of a study of blood T cell repertoires in COVID-19. For the study at large: The samples span acute and convalescent COVID-19 from the United States, Italy and Spain. Nucleic acid was either cDNA or gDNA, and it came from T cells, B-cell-depleted T cells, or PBMCs.

The germline V gene encodes CDR1 LGHNT and CDR2 FRNRAP. V lost 3 bases to trimming and J lost 2 bases; unmatched junction nucleotides: 6. The CDR3 consists of 16 residues. Data came from immunoSEQ multiplex PCR; TCRdb stores just in-frame clones and leaves some out. The table shows approximately 300,000 clones, with around 89% occurring only once. Sequencing used peripheral blood. The clonotype originates from a man aged 35 to 55 with acute or convalescent COVID-19. The chain has TRBV12-5 and TRBJ2-7; TRBD2 matches 11 bases. CDR3 sequence reads: CASGLLAGDRTYEQYF. CDR3 nucleotide sequence: TGTGCTAGTGGTTTACTAGCGGGGGACCGAACCTACGAGCAGTACTTC.